The clone carrying this T cell receptor (beta chain) has just a few counts. Its antigen is still unknown. Clones were read by immunoSEQ multiplex PCR, and TCRdb kept only the in-frame ones, dropping some. This table holds tens of thousands of clones, around four fifths found once. The germline V gene has CDR1 SGDLS and CDR2 YYNGEE. V was pared by 0 bases and J by 3 bases, with 9 bases of the junction left unmatched. This CDR3 is 17 amino acids long. The data were taken from a study of radiotherapy plus CTLA-4 blockade in lung cancer. Ipilimumab CTLA-4 blockade and focal radiation were given to patients with chemo-refractory metastatic non-small-cell lung cancer. Overall study results and limits: In blood, tumor-derived TCR clones expanded after radiotherapy plus ipilimumab.

The TCR comes from a human donor with non-small cell lung cancer whose response to radiotherapy plus ipilimumab could not be evaluated. The chain recombines TRBV9 with TRBJ2-5; 9 bases map to TRBD2. This material consisted of peripheral blood, taken from a patient treated with radiotherapy plus ipilimumab. The CDR3: CASSVGGRTSVKETQYF. The CDR3 region has the DNA TGTGCCAGCAGCGTAGGAGGAAGGACTAGCGTTAAAGAGACCCAGTACTTC.